Below are 28 T cell receptor beta chains sequenced from a single sample in a study of blood T cell repertoires in COVID-19. The protocol was immunoSEQ multiplex PCR, while the TCRdb copy is restricted to in-frame clones and leaves out a portion. The sample lists roughly 260,000 clones; about 88% were seen once. Sample: peripheral blood. The source is a woman between 35 and 50 years old who had recovered from COVID-19.

The CDR3 loop is CASSVGQGSQPQHF. The CDR3 DNA is TGTGCCAGCAGCGTGGGACAGGGGAGCCAGCCCCAGCATTTT. The chain recombines TRBV9 with TRBJ1-5; 10 bases agree with TRBD1. Trimming at V came to 2 bases and at J to 7 bases, leaving 3 bases not matched to a gene. The CDR3 length is 14 residues. Germline CDR1 is SGDLS and CDR2 is YYNGEE.

The chain employs TRBV10-2 and TRBJ2-2; D might be TRBD1 (6 bases). Trimming stripped 6 bases from V and 0 bases from J, with 8 bases between. This CDR3 contains 14 residues. CDR1 is WSHSY, CDR2 SAAADI, per germline. The CDR3 DNA reads TGCGCCAGCAGGCAGGGGCCGAACACCGGGGAGCTGTTTTTT. Amino acids: CASRQGPNTGELFF.

This chain joins TRBV5-1 and TRBJ2-7; 7 bases are shared with TRBD1. The length of the CDR3 is 16 residues. V lost 4 bases to trimming and J lost 2 bases; unmatched junction nucleotides: 12. Germline V CDR1 and CDR2: SGHRS, YFSETQ. The CDR3 sequence is CASSPGGDSATYEQYF. CDR3 in DNA: TGCGCCAGCAGCCCGGGTGGGGACAGCGCGACCTACGAGCAGTACTTC.

The chain uses TRBV4-2 and TRBJ2-7; 9 bases align to TRBD2. Per the germline V gene, CDR1 is LGHNA and CDR2 is YNFKEQ. Losses at the gene ends were 0 bases for V and 1 base for J; bases not matched to a gene: 10. This CDR3 contains 18 residues. CDR3 in amino acids: CASSQDLGIAGDSYEQYF. The CDR3 nucleotides are TGTGCCAGCAGCCAAGATTTGGGGATAGCGGGGGATTCCTACGAGCAGTACTTC.

A single count supports this clone. This chain joins TRBV9 and TRBJ2-4, with D perhaps TRBD1 (6 bases). There are 14 residues in the CDR3. Trimming left V 0 bases short and J 3 bases short, with 7 bases between. The germline V gene has CDR1 SGDLS and CDR2 YYNGEE. The CDR3: CASSVEQGKNIQYF. CDR3 sequence (DNA): TGTGCCAGCAGCGTAGAACAGGGCAAAAACATTCAGTACTTC.

This clone was picked up one time. The CDR3 loop reads CAWSVSSSGGQPQHF. In DNA, the CDR3 is TGTGCCTGGAGTGTATCATCATCAGGGGGCCAGCCCCAGCATTTT. The gene calls are TRBV30 and TRBJ1-5, with TRBD1 matching 8 bases. Germline CDR1 GTSNPN, CDR2 SVGIG (reference sequence). V was clipped by 0 bases and J by 7 bases; unmatched bases: 8. The CDR3 is 15 residues long. Looking up the rest from reference TRBV30 and TRBJ1-5 gives the full variable domain: SQTIHQWPATLVQPVGSPLSLECTVEGTSNPNLYWYRQAAGRGLQLLFYSVGIGQISSEVPQNLSASRPQDRQFILSSKKLLLSDSGFYLCAWSVSSSGGQPQHFGDGTRLSIL.

This chain joins TRBV25-1 and TRBJ2-7, with 9 bases fitting TRBD1. Trimming removed 3 bases from V and 9 bases from J; junction bases left unmatched: 15. CDR1 is MGHDK, CDR2 SYGVNS, per germline. The CDR3 runs 16 residues. CDR3 loop: CASSDATGTGYMGQYF. The CDR3 bases are TGTGCCAGCAGTGATGCCACCGGGACAGGGTATATGGGGCAGTACTTC.

This clone occurred once. V usage is TRBV24-1 and J usage is TRBJ2-5; possible D gene TRBD1, 5 bases. V dropped 4 bases and J dropped 4 bases, with 12 bases sitting between them. The CDR3 runs 14 residues. The germline CDR1 and CDR2 sequences are KGHDR and SFDVKD. The CDR3 is CATSDPTGAETQYF. The CDR3 DNA reads as TGTGCCACCAGTGACCCCACAGGCGCAGAGACCCAGTACTTC.

V is TRBV19 and J is TRBJ2-6; D perhaps matches TRBD2 (7 bases). V lost 5 bases to trimming and J lost 0 bases, with 17 bases between them. This CDR3 has 18 amino acids. CDR1 and CDR2 from the germline V gene are LNHDA and SQIVND (reference sequence). The CDR3: CASSLGGGVDSGANVLTF. CDR3 coding DNA: TGTGCCAGTAGTCTCGGAGGGGGGGTTGACTCTGGGGCCAACGTCCTGACTTTC.

The CDR3 sequence is CASSSQLDRAVADEQYF. DNA for the CDR3: TGTGCCAGCAGCTCCCAATTGGACAGGGCGGTCGCGGACGAGCAGTACTTC. This rearrangement joins TRBV7-3 to TRBJ2-7, with TRBD1 identical over 8 bases. Germline V gene lookup returns CDR1 SGHTA and CDR2 FQGTGA. With V trimmed by 4 bases and J by 5 bases, 16 bases remained unmatched. The CDR3 is 17 amino acids.

V and J are TRBV6-5 and TRBJ2-2; the D gene is possibly TRBD2 (5 bases). CDR1 MNHEY and CDR2 SVGAGI come from the germline V gene. CDR3 length: 13 residues. V lost 0 bases, J lost 7 bases, and 6 bases lay in between. CDR3 sequence reads: CASSYSRGGELFF. The CDR3 DNA sequence: TGTGCCAGCAGTTACTCCCGGGGCGGGGAGCTGTTTTTT.

This chain connects TRBV24-1 to TRBJ2-5, with D tentatively TRBD2 (5 bases). This CDR3 region has 15 residues. The ends were cut back, 2 bases at V and 2 bases at J, with 11 bases in the middle. Germline assignment: CDR1 KGHDR and CDR2 SFDVKD. The CDR3 loop is CATSDSRTPQETQYF. The DNA of the CDR3 is TGTGCCACCAGTGATTCTAGGACTCCTCAAGAGACCCAGTACTTC.

V gene TRBV28 combines with J gene TRBJ2-2; D gene ambiguous. Trimming left V 2 bases short and J 1 base short, with 8 bases between. The germline V gene has CDR1 MDHEN and CDR2 SYDVKM. The CDR3 totals 15 residues. Here the CDR3 reads CASSLKAGNTGELFF. The DNA of the CDR3 is TGTGCCAGCAGTTTAAAGGCAGGGAACACCGGGGAGCTGTTTTTT.

This clone was seen only once. The chain couples TRBV6-5 to TRBJ2-7, with D maybe TRBD2 (6 bases). Germline V gives CDR1 MNHEY, CDR2 SVGAGI. Trimming took off 7 bases at V and 2 bases at J, with 18 bases between the two ends. The CDR3 is 15 residues long. The CDR3 is CASTRAAGQTYEQYF. The CDR3, as DNA: TGTGCCAGCACTCGCGCCGCGGGGCAAACCTACGAGCAGTACTTC.

The J gene is TRBJ2-3, the V gene TRBV7-2; D possibly corresponds to TRBD1 (6 bases). Trimming pared 4 bases from V and 1 base from J, leaving 9 bases between. The germline CDR1 and CDR2 sequences are SGHTA and FQGNSA. The CDR3 runs 14 residues. This CDR3 is CASSYHRGTDTQYF. The CDR3 region has the DNA TGTGCCAGCAGCTACCACAGGGGCACAGATACGCAGTATTTT.

The gene calls are TRBV5-1 and TRBJ2-2; D is undetermined. The germline V gene has CDR1 SGHRS and CDR2 YFSETQ. This CDR3 comprises 12 residues. V was clipped by 5 bases and J by 4 bases, with 6 bases between them. DNA for the CDR3: TGCGCCAGCAGGTGGAGCACCGGGGAGCTGTTTTTT. Protein product: CASRWSTGELFF.

The J gene is TRBJ2-3, the V gene TRBV5-1; weak D call: TRBD1 (6 bases). Germline lookup yields CDR1 SGHRS and CDR2 YFSETQ. Between the trimmed V and J ends, which lost 1 base and 0 bases, there was a span of 12 bases. CDR3 length: 16 amino acids. CDR3 sequence (DNA): TGCGCCAGCAGCTTGCAGGGGACCCCTAGCACAGATACGCAGTATTTT. Translation: CASSLQGTPSTDTQYF.

DNA for the CDR3: TGCGCCAGCAGCTATAGTCGACTCGGGGAGACCCAGTACTTC. Protein sequence: CASSYSRLGETQYF. The chain couples TRBV4-3 to TRBJ2-5; D not resolved. V lost 5 bases and J 5 bases, leaving 15 bases between the germline ends. Germline CDR1 and CDR2: LGHNA and YSLEER. This CDR3 spans 14 amino acids.

This chain joins TRBV11-2 and TRBJ2-5, with 12 bases matching TRBD2. The germline V gene has CDR1 SGHAT and CDR2 FQNNGV. V gave up 0 bases and J gave up 5 bases; unmatched junction bases: 13. The length of the CDR3 is 19 residues. DNA for the CDR3: TGTGCCAGCAGCTTAGATGGTCGACTAGCGGGGGCCTCGGGTGAGACCCAGTACTTC. Amino acid sequence: CASSLDGRLAGASGETQYF. Complete variable domain (other parts from reference TRBV11-2 and TRBJ2-5): EAGVAQSPRYKIIEKRQSVAFWCNPISGHATLYWYQQILGQGPKLLIQFQNNGVVDDSQLPKDRFSAERLKGVDSTLKIQPAKLEDSAVYLCASSLDGRLAGASGETQYFGPGTRLLVL.

This clone has just a few counts. This chain connects TRBV2 to TRBJ2-3; 13 bases agree with TRBD2. V gave up 8 bases and J gave up 0 bases; unmatched junction bases: 2. CDR1 is SNHLY, CDR2 FYNNEI, per germline. CDR3 length: 15 amino acids. CDR3 nucleotide sequence: TGTGCCAGCGGGGGACTAGCGGGGAGCACAGATACGCAGTATTTT. The encoded protein is CASGGLAGSTDTQYF.

This clone was seen once. The chain couples TRBV2 to TRBJ2-5; 9 nucleotides align to TRBD2. With V trimmed by 3 bases and J by 1 base, 3 bases remained unmatched. This CDR3 is built from 15 residues. Germline CDR1 SNHLY, CDR2 FYNNEI. This chain's CDR3 is CASSDSGGLQETQYF. The CDR3 region has the DNA TGTGCCAGCAGTGATAGCGGGGGACTCCAAGAGACCCAGTACTTC.

V usage is TRBV28 and J usage is TRBJ1-2; D gene uncertain. In germline, CDR1 is MDHEN, CDR2 SYDVKM. Trimming left V 6 bases short and J 1 base short, with 9 bases between. The length of the CDR3 is 13 residues. CDR3 sequence: CASSRDLNYGYTF. CDR3 coding DNA: TGTGCCAGCAGCCGAGATCTTAACTATGGCTACACCTTC.

Regarding this clone: This same CDR3 is encoded by further DNA sequences in the sample. The V gene is TRBV6-1, the J gene TRBJ2-3; 9 nucleotides agree with TRBD2. Germline V gives CDR1 MNHNS, CDR2 SASEGT. Unmatched junction bases numbered 5, after V lost 3 bases and J lost 1 base. This CDR3 is 16 amino acids long. This CDR3 is CASSEDLAGGTDTQYF. CDR3 nucleotides: TGTGCCAGCAGTGAGGATTTAGCGGGAGGCACAGATACGCAGTATTTT.

This clone showed up just a few times. V usage is TRBV11-2 and J usage is TRBJ2-2; the match to TRBD1 covers 8 bases. The germline V gene has CDR1 SGHAT and CDR2 FQNNGV. This CDR3 has 14 amino acids. V trimming: 5 bases; J trimming: 4 bases; junction bases outside the gene matches: 3. The CDR3 DNA is TGTGCCAGCAGCCGACAGGGGAGCACCGGGGAGCTGTTTTTT. This encodes CASSRQGSTGELFF.

V is TRBV10-2 and J is TRBJ2-7, with 8 nucleotides matching TRBD1. From germline, CDR1 is WSHSY and CDR2 SAAADI. Trimming removed 5 bases from V and 6 bases from J; junction bases left unmatched: 6. The CDR3 consists of 13 residues. Here the CDR3 DNA reads TGCGCCAGCAGTCAGGACAGGGCCGCCGAGCAGTACTTC. Translation gives CASSQDRAAEQYF.

This clone was picked up a small number of times. The rearrangement uses TRBV5-5 and TRBJ2-5; D might be TRBD2 (6 bases). Germline V gene sequence: CDR1 SGHKS, CDR2 YYEKEE (reference sequence). CDR3 length: 15 amino acids. Trimming removed 4 bases from V and 3 bases from J, with 16 bases in between. The CDR3 bases are TGTGCCAGCAGCCCGCGTGGGGGGTACAAAGAGACCCAGTACTTC. Translating gives CASSPRGGYKETQYF.

This clone has more than one count but fewer than ten. The chain employs TRBV15 and TRBJ1-5, with no clear D. The V gene's germline CDR1 is LNHNV and CDR2 YYDKDF (reference sequence). The CDR3 totals 13 residues. V dropped 6 bases and J dropped 2 bases, with 8 bases sitting between them. The CDR3 reads CATSTRGNQPQHF. The CDR3 nucleotides are TGTGCCACCAGTACGCGGGGCAATCAGCCCCAGCATTTT.

This chain uses TRBV7-2 with TRBJ1-2; D may be TRBD1 (5 bases). Germline V gives CDR1 SGHTA, CDR2 FQGNSA. The CDR3 runs 16 residues. The germline V and J ends were trimmed by 6 bases and 1 base, with 18 bases remaining between them. The CDR3 is CASRLPEGVFNYGYTF. CDR3 bases: TGTGCCAGCAGACTCCCTGAAGGGGTTTTTAACTATGGCTACACCTTC.